The 2 T cell receptor beta chains below were found in one sample sequenced in a study of CXCR3-negative and CXCR3-positive naive CD8 T cells. Through 5' RACE with UMI labels, the TRB cDNA libraries were prepared. With the 5' RACE reads reprocessed, TCRdb shows one record per CDR3 protein and no DNA. In all, the sample yields 70,000 to 95,000 distinct CDR3 sequences. Source material: naive CXCR3- CD8+ T cells from blood. Subset defined: CD45RO-CCR7+CD27+CD95- naive CD8+ T cells lacking CXCR3 (TNR3-). The receptors were sampled from a human donor in good health. Some clones in this sample may be carry-over from other donors' samples.

The chain has TRBV2 and TRBJ2-3; TCRdb designates TRBD2, a call that cannot be tested without DNA. Per the germline V gene, CDR1 is SNHLY and CDR2 is FYNNEI. This CDR3 comprises 16 residues. The CDR3 sequence is CASLGLAGITTDTQYF.

The chain is built from TRBV28 and TRBJ2-2; TCRdb reports TRBD1, a call that lacks DNA to check it against. From germline, CDR1 is MDHEN and CDR2 SYDVKM. This CDR3 is 15 amino acids long. The CDR3: CASSLDGTLTGELFF.